This TCR beta chain comes out of a study of blood T cell repertoires in COVID-19. As for the study in general: Samples taken during acute and convalescent COVID-19 were collected in the United States, Italy and Spain. PBMCs, B-cell-depleted T cells, or T cells provided the cDNA or gDNA that made up the material.

In the original processing: Reference gene primer amplification gave nucleated cell count estimates. Sequencing was performed with immunoSEQ multiplex PCR; in TCRdb, only in-frame clones are kept and a portion is missing. The V and J calls and clone size were taken over from that table, and D and trimming were inferred from the DNA. The sample has around 120,000 clones, approximately 80% seen once. Trimming took 5 bases from V and 1 from J; bases not matched to a gene: 7. The CDR3 is 15 residues long. Germline loops: CDR1 MDHEN, CDR2 SYDVKM. The chain joins TRBV28 to TRBJ1-1; 7 bases agree with TRBD1. This TCR was recovered from a man between 65 and 79 years old with acute or convalescent COVID-19. The material sequenced was peripheral blood. The CDR3 sequence is CASSDWGQPNTEAFF. Written as DNA, the CDR3 is TGTGCCAGCAGTGACTGGGGACAGCCGAACACTGAAGCTTTCTTT.